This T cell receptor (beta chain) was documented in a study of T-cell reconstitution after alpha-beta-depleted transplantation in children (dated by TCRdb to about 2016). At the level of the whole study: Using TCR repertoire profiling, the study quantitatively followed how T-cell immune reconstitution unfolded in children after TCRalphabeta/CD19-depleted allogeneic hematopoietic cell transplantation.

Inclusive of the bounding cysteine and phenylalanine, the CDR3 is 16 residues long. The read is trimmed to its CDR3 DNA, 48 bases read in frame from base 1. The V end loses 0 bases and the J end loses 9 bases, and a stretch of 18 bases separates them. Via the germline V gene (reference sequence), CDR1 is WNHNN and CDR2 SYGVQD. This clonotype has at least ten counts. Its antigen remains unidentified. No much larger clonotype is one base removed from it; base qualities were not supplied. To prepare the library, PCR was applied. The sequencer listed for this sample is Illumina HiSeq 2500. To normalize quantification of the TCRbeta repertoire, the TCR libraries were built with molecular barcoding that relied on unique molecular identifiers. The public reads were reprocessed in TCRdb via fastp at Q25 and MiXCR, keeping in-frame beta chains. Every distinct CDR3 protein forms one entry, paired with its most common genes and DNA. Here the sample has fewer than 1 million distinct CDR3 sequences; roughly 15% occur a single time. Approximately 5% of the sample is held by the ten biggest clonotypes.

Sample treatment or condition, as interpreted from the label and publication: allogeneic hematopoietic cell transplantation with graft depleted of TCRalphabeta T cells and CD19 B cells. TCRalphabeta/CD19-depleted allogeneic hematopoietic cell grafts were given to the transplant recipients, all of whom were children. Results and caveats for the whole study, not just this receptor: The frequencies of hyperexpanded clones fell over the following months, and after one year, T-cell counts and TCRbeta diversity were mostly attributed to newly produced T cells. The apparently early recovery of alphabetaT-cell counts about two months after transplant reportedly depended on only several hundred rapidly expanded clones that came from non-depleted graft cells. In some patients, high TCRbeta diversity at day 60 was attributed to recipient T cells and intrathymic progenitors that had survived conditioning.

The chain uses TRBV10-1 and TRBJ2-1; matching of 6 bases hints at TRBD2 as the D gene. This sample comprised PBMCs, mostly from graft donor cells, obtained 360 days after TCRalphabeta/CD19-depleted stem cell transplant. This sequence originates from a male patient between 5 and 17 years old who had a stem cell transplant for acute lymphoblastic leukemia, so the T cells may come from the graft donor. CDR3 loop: CASSESGFGRLGEQFF. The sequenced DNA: TGCGCCAGCAGTGAGTCAGGATTCGGGCGACTAGGTGAGCAGTTCTTC.